This T cell receptor (beta chain) was found in a study of blood T cell repertoires in COVID-19. Study-wide background: Collection of acute and convalescent COVID-19 samples took place in the United States, Italy and Spain. T cells, B-cell-depleted T cells, or PBMCs supplied cDNA or gDNA.

Profiling relied on immunoSEQ multiplex PCR, and the TCRdb table lists in-frame clones only, not all of them. The sample contains 120,000 or so clones, approximately 81% of which appear only once. With V trimmed by 11 bases and J by 3 bases, 6 bases remained unmatched. Germline assignment: CDR1 LGHDT and CDR2 YNNKEL (reference sequence). CDR3 length equals 12 residues. This clone occurred once. This chain connects TRBV3-1 (or the pseudogene TRBV3-2) to TRBJ1-1; 7 bases are a match to TRBD1. Sequences were obtained from peripheral blood. The source of this sequence is a man aged 55 to 70 with acute or convalescent COVID-19. This CDR3 is CARHRGHTEAFF. DNA of the CDR3: TGTGCCCGCCACAGGGGTCACACTGAAGCTTTCTTT.